This TCR beta chain emerged from a study of T cells in women clearing cervical HPV infection. As for the study in general: Controls gave blood once infection was undetectable; cases at lesion identification.

Remarks on this clone: As yet, its antigen is unknown. Coverage ceases 3 residues before the CDR3 finishes, and the germline J gene fills in the end.

Libraries were prepared by immunoSEQ multiplex PCR; TCRdb keeps only in-frame clonotypes and omits some of them. The sample holds fewer than 35,000 clones. Study findings and constraints: A classifier using richness and V gene abundances reached an AUC of around 0.83. Cases carried less TRBV6-7 than controls: about 0.1% versus 0.15%.

Germline CDR1 is GTSNPN and CDR2 is SVGIG (reference sequence). The length of the CDR3 is 15 residues. Losses at the gene ends were 3 bases for V and 2 bases for J; bases not matched to a gene: 4. Material for sequencing was blood buffy coat. This clonotype was obtained from a woman aged 18 to 75 with a cervical HPV16 infection that either progressed to CIN3+ or cleared (not recorded which). The chain recombines TRBV30 with TRBJ1-4; 9 bases fit TRBD1. CDR3 loop: CAWRPQGATNEKLFF. CDR3 bases read: TGTGCCTGGAGGCCACAGGGGGCGACTAATGAAAAA.